The 11 T cell receptor beta chains listed next were all sequenced from one sample in a study of T cell responses to AZD1222 COVID-19 vaccine (dated by TCRdb to the early 2020s). This specimen's time point label, interpreted: about 28 days (+/-7) after the second vaccine dose. Libraries were constructed by the immunoSEQ multiplex PCR assay. TCRdb retrieved this table from immuneACCESS and kept in-frame rearrangements only. Not all clones are present; in checked studies, unresolved V genes account for under half, and no reason is known for the remainder. This sample gives 150,000 to 200,000 clones in total; roughly 91% of them show up just once. About 5.9% of the sample comes from the top ten. The source material was peripheral blood, sampled 28 days after the second AZD1222 dose. The receptors originated from an adult who received the AZD1222 COVID-19 vaccine.

The chain recombines TRBV6-5 with TRBJ2-5; 7 bases fit TRBD2. Germline CDR1 and CDR2: MNHEY and SVGAGI. V shed 6 bases, J shed 5 bases, and the junction held 6 bases outside the gene matches. The CDR3 sequence is 13 residues long. CDR3 sequence: CASRGGAGETQYF. CDR3 sequence (DNA): TGTGCCAGCAGGGGAGGAGCGGGGGAGACCCAGTACTTC.

The chain is built from TRBV5-4 and TRBJ1-6; the match to TRBD1 covers 8 bases. The CDR3 sequence is 17 residues long. CDR1 is SGHNT, CDR2 YYREEE, per germline (reference sequence). Trimming cost V 3 bases and J 7 bases; bases outside gene matches: 12. CDR3 sequence reads: CASSSSGGPALNSPLHF. CDR3 bases: TGTGCCAGCAGCTCCTCAGGGGGCCCCGCCTTGAATTCACCCCTCCACTTT.

The genes are TRBV5-4 and TRBJ2-3; 11 nucleotides align to TRBD2. Per germline, CDR1 SGHNT and CDR2 YYREEE (reference sequence). The CDR3 is 17 amino acids. With 0 bases clipped from V and 3 bases from J, the junction kept 6 bases outside the gene matches. The CDR3 bases are TGTGCCAGCAGCTTGGTAATTAGCGGGGGGGCGACAGATACGCAGTATTTT. Its translation is CASSLVISGGATDTQYF.

This clone has a single count. This chain connects TRBV6-5 to TRBJ2-7; D gene ambiguous. CDR1 MNHEY and CDR2 SVGAGI come from the germline V gene. V lost 3 bases and J 1 base, leaving 7 bases between the germline ends. This CDR3 is 13 amino acids long. The CDR3 here is CASSYDGSYEQYF. CDR3 DNA sequence: TGTGCCAGCAGTTATGACGGATCCTACGAGCAGTACTTC.

This clone was detected once. This chain links TRBV7-8 with TRBJ2-1, with 16 bases aligning to TRBD2. Germline CDR1 reads SGHVS; CDR2 reads FQNEAQ. V was pared by 1 base and J by 3 bases, with 12 bases of the junction left unmatched. The CDR3 runs 21 residues. The CDR3 is CASSLVVPGLAGGSGYNEQFF. The DNA for the CDR3 is TGTGCCAGCAGCTTAGTAGTTCCGGGACTAGCGGGAGGGAGTGGCTACAATGAGCAGTTCTTC.

This clone is medium-sized in the sample. V gene TRBV6-1 combines with J gene TRBJ1-2, with D unclear. The CDR3 spans 13 residues. The ends were cut back, 0 bases at V and 4 bases at J, with 6 bases in the middle. Per germline, CDR1 MNHNS and CDR2 SASEGT. The CDR3 bases are TGTGCCAGCAGTGAAGCGGCAATCTATGGCTACACCTTC. This translates into CASSEAAIYGYTF.

This clone was counted between two and nine times. Here the CDR3 reads CASSPGTSDTDTQYF. The CDR3 nucleotides are TGTGCCAGCAGCCCCGGGACTAGCGACACAGATACGCAGTATTTT. The gene calls are TRBV7-9 and TRBJ2-3; 10 bases align to TRBD2. V trimming: 5 bases; J trimming: 2 bases; junction bases outside the gene matches: 4. Germline CDR1 reads SEHNR; CDR2 reads FQNEAQ (reference sequence). The CDR3 consists of 15 residues.

The J gene is TRBJ2-7, the V gene TRBV30, with 7 bases fitting TRBD1. Germline V gene data show CDR1 as GTSNPN and CDR2 as SVGIG (reference sequence). The CDR3 loop spans 15 amino acids. After removal of 0 bases from V and 3 bases from J, the junction contained 8 bases not matched to a gene. The CDR3 DNA reads TGTGCCTGGAGTGTAAAGGGGGCCGGGCGCTACGAGCAGTACTTC. Residues: CAWSVKGAGRYEQYF.

CDR3: CASSRDSRDSPLHF. In DNA, the CDR3 is TGTGCCAGCAGTCGGGACAGTAGGGACTCACCCCTCCACTTT. The V call is TRBV7-9, the J call TRBJ1-6, with 7 bases lining up with TRBD1. Trimming removed 6 bases from V and 10 bases from J; junction bases left unmatched: 9. This CDR3 comprises 14 residues. Germline values: CDR1 SEHNR, CDR2 FQNEAQ (reference sequence).

The genes are TRBV6-5 and TRBJ1-2; 9 positions agree with TRBD1. CDR3 size: 14 residues. Germline trimming cut 7 bases from V and 2 bases from J; bases unmatched to any gene: 5. Germline CDR1 reads MNHEY; CDR2 reads SVGAGI. The CDR3 DNA reads as TGTGCCAGCAACCGGGACAGGGCAAACTATGGCTACACCTTC. It encodes CASNRDRANYGYTF.

This clone appeared a single time. The V and J genes are TRBV29-1 and TRBJ2-5; D perhaps matches TRBD1 (6 bases). The CDR3 loop spans 14 amino acids. V was trimmed by 5 bases and J by 3 bases, leaving 16 bases between them. Germline-derived CDR1 and CDR2 are SQVTM and ANQGSEA. The CDR3 spells CSVSGQIRKETQYF. CDR3 nucleotides: TGCAGCGTTTCCGGACAGATCAGAAAAGAGACCCAGTACTTC.